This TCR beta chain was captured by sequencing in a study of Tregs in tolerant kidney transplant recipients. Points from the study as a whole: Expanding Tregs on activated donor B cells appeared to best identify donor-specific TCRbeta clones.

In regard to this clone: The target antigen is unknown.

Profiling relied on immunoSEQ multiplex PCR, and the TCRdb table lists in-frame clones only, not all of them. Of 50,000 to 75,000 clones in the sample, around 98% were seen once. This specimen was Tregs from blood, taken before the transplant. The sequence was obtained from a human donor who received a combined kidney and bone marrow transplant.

This chain's CDR3 is CASSLYGGANVLTF. CDR3 bases: TGTGCCAGCAGTTTATACGGTGGGGCCAACGTCCTGACTTTC. This chain links TRBV27 with TRBJ2-6; D is unresolved. The CDR3 runs to 14 residues. CDR1 MNHEY and CDR2 SMNVEV come from the germline V gene (reference sequence). V was trimmed by 1 base and J by 3 bases, leaving 4 bases between them. The full variable domain, completed using reference TRBV27 and TRBJ2-6, is EAQVTQNPRYLITVTGKKLTVTCSQNMNHEYMSWYRQDPGLGLRQIYYSMNVEVTDKGDVPEGYKVSRKEKRNFPLILESPSPNQTSLYFCASSLYGGANVLTFGAGSRLTVL.